This TCR beta chain originates from a study of human T cells and chemical hapten exposure. TCRdb redid the calling of the RACE reads with MiXCR, one entry per CDR3 protein. The sample consists of around 120,000 distinct CDR3 sequences, 8% to 13% of them appearing once. Indicated time point: patch test 1, 2 weeks after DPC sensitization. Treatment in this sample: therapeutic diphenylcyclopropenone sensitization with weekly scalp DPC. V shed 3 bases, J shed 2 bases, and the junction held 1 base outside the gene matches. CDR1 and CDR2 from the germline V gene are KGHSH and LQKENI. CDR3 size: 15 residues.

This receptor was obtained from a woman aged 40 to 50 with alopecia areata. Some clones in this sample may be carry-over from other donors' samples. Sequenced here: whole blood, sampled in connection with sensitization to the hapten diphenylcyclopropenone (DPC). This chain joins TRBV18 and TRBJ1-5, with 10 bases aligning to TRBD1. The CDR3 coding sequence is TGTGCCAGCTCACCCGGGACAGGGGGCAATCAGCCCCAGCATTTT. Protein sequence: CASSPGTGGNQPQHF.